The rows below give T cell receptor beta chains drawn from one sample of a study of breast tumors, draining lymph nodes, adjacent tissues. TCRdb re-analysed the multiplex PCR reads in MiXCR, keeping a single row per CDR3 protein. The table lists approximately 14,000 distinct CDR3 sequences, approximately 50% of them singletons. The sample taken for sequencing was tumor-adjacent breast tissue. These TCRs come from a female donor with breast cancer. Some clones in this sample may be carry-over from other donors' samples. The CDR3 runs from the conserved cysteine through the conserved F or W. A D gene is named only where the DNA matches it firmly. Clone size appears in some rows only: once, few, many, or a class for an expanded clone.

D: TRBD1; J: TRBJ1-5; size: medium-sized; V: TRBV20-1; DNA: TGCAGTGCTCCCCTGGACAGGAATAGCAATCAGCCCCAGCATTTT; CDR3: CSAPLDRNSNQPQHF
D: -; J: TRBJ2-7; size: medium-sized; V: TRBV11-2; DNA: TGTGCCAGCAGCTTTATGACTCAGGGTGAGCAGTACTTC; CDR3: CASSFMTQGEQYF
D: -; J: TRBJ2-2; size: -; V: TRBV10-3; DNA: TGTGCCATCAGTGAGTCCACCACCGACGGGGAGCTGTTTTTT; CDR3: CAISESTTDGELFF
D: -; J: TRBJ2-1; size: -; V: TRBV11-2; DNA: TGTGCCAGCAGCTTAACCCAGCTTCAGTTCTTC; CDR3: CASSLTQLQFF
D: -; J: TRBJ1-6; size: few; V: TRBV7-9; DNA: TGTGCCAGCAGCTTCGGGCAGGGGAATAATTCACCCCTCCACTTT; CDR3: CASSFGQGNNSPLHF
D: TRBD2; J: TRBJ2-5; size: -; V: TRBV20-1; DNA: TGCAGTGCTCCTCGAAGGGCTAGCGGGGGGGGAGAGACCCAGTACTTC; CDR3: CSAPRRASGGGETQYF
D: -; J: TRBJ2-5; size: many; V: TRBV19; DNA: TGTGCCAGTAGTCCCTGGGGGGCGACCCAAGAGACCCAGTACTTC; CDR3: CASSPWGATQETQYF
D: -; J: TRBJ1-2; size: once; V: TRBV5-1; DNA: TGCGCCAGCAGTGCTAGATCGGACAGTGACTATGGCTACACCTTC; CDR3: CASSARSDSDYGYTF
D: -; J: TRBJ2-5; size: -; V: TRBV5-1; DNA: TGCGCCAGCAGCTTGGAGGGCACGGTGACACCCAAGACCCAGTACTTC; CDR3: CASSLEGTVTPKTQYF
D: -; J: TRBJ1-1; size: -; V: TRBV6-1; DNA: TGTGCCAGCAGTGTTATAAGGTTAACTGGAGCTTTCTTT; CDR3: CASSVIRLTGAFF
D: -; J: TRBJ2-7; size: -; V: TRBV6-1; DNA: TGTGCCAGCAGTGCTAGAGATGACTGGAGCTACGAGCAGTACTTC; CDR3: CASSARDDWSYEQYF
D: -; J: TRBJ2-7; size: few; V: TRBV15; DNA: TGTGCCACCAGCAGAGGAGCCGTCTACGAGCAGTACTTC; CDR3: CATSRGAVYEQYF
D: -; J: TRBJ2-1; size: once; V: TRBV5-6; DNA: TGTGCCAGTAGCTCGAAGGCAGCCTACTATGAGCAGTTCTTC; CDR3: CASSSKAAYYEQFF
D: -; J: TRBJ2-2; size: many; V: TRBV7-7; DNA: TGTGCTAGCAGCGAAACTACCGGGGTCTACACCGGGGAGCTGTTTTTT; CDR3: CASSETTGVYTGELFF
D: TRBD1; J: TRBJ1-6; size: medium-sized; V: TRBV12-3/TRBV12-4; DNA: TGTGCCAGCAGCCTGGGGGACAGGGGGAATACACCCCTCCACTTT; CDR3: CASSLGDRGNTPLHF
D: -; J: TRBJ2-1; size: -; V: TRBV9; DNA: TGTGCCGACAGCTCCACGGACGGCTACTACAATGAGCAGTTCTTC; CDR3: CADSSTDGYYNEQFF
D: -; J: TRBJ2-2; size: -; V: TRBV15; DNA: TGTGCCACCAGCAGAGATGGGGGGGGCATAGGCGGGGAGCTGTTTTTT; CDR3: CATSRDGGGIGGELFF
D: TRBD1; J: TRBJ2-7; size: -; V: TRBV7-2; DNA: TGTGCCAGCAGCTTACGGGCAGGGGGCACCGACGAGCAGTACTTC; CDR3: CASSLRAGGTDEQYF
D: -; J: TRBJ2-7; size: -; V: TRBV5-6; DNA: TGTGCCAGCAGCCGGGTTGGGGGGCTTTCCTACGAGCAGTACTTC; CDR3: CASSRVGGLSYEQYF
D: -; J: TRBJ2-2; size: few; V: TRBV5-5; DNA: TGTGCCAGCAGCTTGGGGACTACTTTAGGGTACGGGGAGCTGTTTTTT; CDR3: CASSLGTTLGYGELFF
D: -; J: TRBJ2-1; size: medium-sized; V: TRBV19; DNA: TGTGCCAGTACAGGCAGGGAACTTTTGAATGAGCAGTTCTTC; CDR3: CASTGRELLNEQFF
D: -; J: TRBJ1-2; size: -; V: TRBV19; DNA: TGTGCCAGTAGTATCGGAGCTAACTATGGCTACACCTTC; CDR3: CASSIGANYGYTF
D: -; J: TRBJ1-2; size: medium-sized; V: TRBV19; DNA: TGTGCCAGTAGTATTAGCGGACACACGAGAGGAACGTCCACCTTC; CDR3: CASSISGHTRGTSTF
D: -; J: TRBJ1-1; size: few; V: TRBV18; DNA: TGTGCCAGCTCACCAACCGATAAGGCACCGAGGAACACTGAAGCTTTCTTT; CDR3: CASSPTDKAPRNTEAFF
D: -; J: TRBJ1-5; size: -; V: TRBV20-1; DNA: TGCAGTGCTAGTGAGGACAGCAGCAATCAGCCCCAGCATTTT; CDR3: CSASEDSSNQPQHF
D: -; J: TRBJ1-4; size: many; V: TRBV11-2; DNA: TGTGCCAGCAGCCAGGGGCAGGGGTCTAATGAAAAACTGTTTTTT; CDR3: CASSQGQGSNEKLFF
D: -; J: TRBJ2-5; size: -; V: TRBV20-1; DNA: TGCAGTGCCCGATGGACCTCGGGGGTAGCGACCCAGTACTTC; CDR3: CSARWTSGVATQYF
D: TRBD2; J: TRBJ2-5; size: -; V: TRBV11-2; DNA: TGTGCCAGCAGCCTAGGGACTAGCGGGGGTCGAGAGACCCAGTACTTC; CDR3: CASSLGTSGGRETQYF
D: -; J: TRBJ1-1; size: -; V: TRBV12-3/TRBV12-4; DNA: TGTGCCAGCAGGGCAGGGCTCTTGGGCACTGAAGCTTTCTTT; CDR3: CASRAGLLGTEAFF
D: TRBD1; J: TRBJ2-7; size: -; V: TRBV14; DNA: TGTGCCAGCAGCCAATCGACGACAGGGTTGGACGAGCAGTACTTC; CDR3: CASSQSTTGLDEQYF
D: -; J: TRBJ2-1; size: -; V: TRBV20-1; DNA: TGCAGTGCTAGGCTAACCTATGAGCAGTTCTTC; CDR3: CSARLTYEQFF
D: -; J: TRBJ2-6; size: many; V: TRBV5-1; DNA: TGCGCCAGCAGCCCGAGGGCAGGGATTATAACGGGGGCCAACGTCCTGACTTTC; CDR3: CASSPRAGIITGANVLTF
D: TRBD2; J: TRBJ2-5; size: -; V: TRBV7-6; DNA: TGTGCCAGCAGCTTCGGACTAGCGGTCCAAGAGACCCAGTACTTC; CDR3: CASSFGLAVQETQYF
D: -; J: TRBJ1-2; size: -; V: TRBV2; DNA: TGTGCCAGCAGTGAGATGGGAATGGGGCACTATGGCTACACCTTC; CDR3: CASSEMGMGHYGYTF
D: TRBD2; J: TRBJ2-3; size: -; V: TRBV5-4; DNA: TGTGCCAGCAGCAACGTAGCGGGAGGGGGAACAGATACGCAGTATTTT; CDR3: CASSNVAGGGTDTQYF
D: -; J: TRBJ2-4; size: many; V: TRBV28; DNA: TGTGCCAGCAGTTTACGGGACGGATCATTCAAAAACATTCAGTACTTC; CDR3: CASSLRDGSFKNIQYF
D: -; J: TRBJ1-2; size: -; V: TRBV4-1; DNA: TGCGCCAGCAGCCAAGATCTGACAGTGAATGGCTACACCTTC; CDR3: CASSQDLTVNGYTF